A selection of T cell receptor beta chains follows, all from one sample in a study of blood T cells in healthy people across ages. MiXCR, run by TCRdb on the 5' RACE reads, gives a single entry per CDR3 protein. The sample comprises around 1.5 million distinct CDR3 sequences, 42% of which are singletons, and 7% to 9% rests with the top ten. Sequenced input: blood. The receptors derive from a woman aged 18-29 years in good health. Both conserved end residues are part of each CDR3. The D gene is left open where the match is weak. Rows may omit the clone size; those that give it use once, few, many or a size class.

length	D	size	V	J	DNA	CDR3
13	.	.	TRBV6-6	TRBJ2-1	TGTGCCAGCAAGGGCAAGGCGGGTGGTGAGCAGTTCTTC	CASKGKAGGEQFF
16	.	many	TRBV3-1	TRBJ1-1	TGTGCCAGCAGCCAAGATTTTTCCACTGGGAGCACTGAAGCTTTCTTT	CASSQDFSTGSTEAFF
14	TRBD1	.	TRBV28	TRBJ1-5	TGTGCCACTATCACCGGGACAGGGTCTCAGCCCCAGCATTTT	CATITGTGSQPQHF
15	TRBD1	once	TRBV20-1	TRBJ2-7	TGCAGTGCTAGAGAAGCCCCGACAGGGATCTACGAGCAGTACTTC	CSAREAPTGIYEQYF
13	.	.	TRBV7-2	TRBJ2-1	TGTGCCAGCCTAAGGAACTCCTACAATGAGCAGTTCTTC	CASLRNSYNEQFF
13	TRBD1	.	TRBV27	TRBJ2-7	TGTGCCAGCGGAGACAGGGTTTACTACGAGCAGTACTTC	CASGDRVYYEQYF
13	.	few	TRBV5-1	TRBJ1-1	TGCGCCAGCAGCTCCCCAAAGAACACTGAAGCTTTCTTT	CASSSPKNTEAFF
14	TRBD1	once	TRBV20-1	TRBJ2-1	TGCACCATTAGGAAAGGACAGGCATACAATGAGCAGTTCTTC	CTIRKGQAYNEQFF
16	TRBD2	.	TRBV12-3/TRBV12-4	TRBJ2-4	TGTGCCAGCAGCGGGAGGGGGGCGGTAAGCAAAAACATTCAGTACTTC	CASSGRGAVSKNIQYF
15	TRBD1	few	TRBV3-1	TRBJ1-3	TGTGCCAGCAGCCAGGGACAGGGCGGCGGAAACACCATATATTTT	CASSQGQGGGNTIYF
22	TRBD2	once	TRBV7-3	TRBJ2-2	TGTGCCAGCAGCCCCCGAGGAAAACTAGCGGGGGGCAAGACGCCCAACACCGGGGAGCTGTTTTTT	CASSPRGKLAGGKTPNTGELFF
18	TRBD2	few	TRBV12-3/TRBV12-4	TRBJ2-7	TGTGCCAGCAGGCCAACTAAGGGACTAGCGGGAAGGTCCTACGAGCAGTACTTC	CASRPTKGLAGRSYEQYF
11	.	.	TRBV20-1	TRBJ1-2	TGCGGTGCCCGCCTGGGCCGGGGCTACACCTTC	CGARLGRGYTF
15	.	few	TRBV5-1	TRBJ2-3	TGCGCCAGCAGCTTGGAGCAGGGGTCAAGAGATACGCAGTATTTT	CASSLEQGSRDTQYF
15	.	.	TRBV7-2	TRBJ1-2	TGTGCCAGCAGCCCACAGGGCCACCTAAACTATGGCTACACCTTC	CASSPQGHLNYGYTF
15	.	.	TRBV2	TRBJ2-7	TGTGCCAGCAGCCCACCTAGCCAAGGGTCCTACGAGCAGTACTTC	CASSPPSQGSYEQYF
13	.	.	TRBV6-5	TRBJ2-3	TGTGCCAGCAGTTCCGAGCGGTTAGATACGCAGTATTTT	CASSSERLDTQYF
13	.	few	TRBV20-1	TRBJ2-4	TGCAGTGCTAGTGTAGCGACCGGAAACATTCAGTACTTC	CSASVATGNIQYF
13	TRBD1	.	TRBV20-1	TRBJ2-2	TGCAGTGCGCGACAGGGGGCGACCGGGGAGCTGTTTTTT	CSARQGATGELFF
14	.	.	TRBV6-5	TRBJ2-5	TGTGCCAGCAGTTACAGACAGCCCCGGGAGACCCAGTACTTC	CASSYRQPRETQYF
15	.	few	TRBV12-3/TRBV12-4	TRBJ2-6	TGTGCCAGCAGTTTATTCGAGTACGGGGCCAACGTCCTGACTTTC	CASSLFEYGANVLTF
15	.	.	TRBV18	TRBJ1-1	TGTGACAGCTCACCTTCGCCCGTCGGCGACACTGAAGCTTTCTTT	CDSSPSPVGDTEAFF
15	.	once	TRBV3-1	TRBJ2-1	TGTGCCAGCACCCGACAGTTTTGGGGTATGGGCGAGCAGTTCTTC	CASTRQFWGMGEQFF
16	.	.	TRBV29-1	TRBJ2-3	TGCAGCGTTGAGGGATCAGGAGAGCTCGCCACAGATACGCAGTATTTT	CSVEGSGELATDTQYF
13	.	.	TRBV11-2	TRBJ1-4	TGTGCCAGCAGCTTAGGAACAGGGCTAGGGCTGTTTTTT	CASSLGTGLGLFF
13	.	.	TRBV12-3/TRBV12-4	TRBJ2-1	TGTGCCAGCAGGCCGTCCCCCCCCCTCGGGGAGTTCTTC	CASRPSPPLGEFF